This T cell receptor beta chain was identified in a study of OX40 agonist ivuxolimab in advanced cancers. Study-wide background: Ivuxolimab, which patients received intravenously every 2 weeks, was dosed at 0.01 to 10 mg/kg. General study results and limits: The authors also found low normalized T-cell clonal expansion in some nonresponders. CD8+ T cells (on average) carried more expanded clones than CD4+ T cells. Some of the lowest clonal expansion was seen in partial responders at 0.1-3.0 mg/kg.

Repertoires were generated with immunoSEQ multiplex PCR, while TCRdb's copy carries only in-frame clones and drops some. Here the sample spans 25,000 to 40,000 clones, roughly 84% being singletons. This clone was counted once. As yet, its antigen is unknown. The TCR was taken from an adult with an advanced solid tumor such as melanoma, head and neck, liver or kidney cancer. This sample comprised CD4+ or CD8+ T cells sorted from blood, obtained in a trial of the OX40 agonist ivuxolimab.

In DNA, the CDR3 is TGCAGCGTTGAAGACCAGTTCTTC. The encoded protein is CSVEDQFF. This chain connects TRBV29-1 to TRBJ2-1, with D unclear. The CDR3 consists of 8 residues. The V gene lost 0 bases and the J gene lost 13 bases, with 1 base spanning the gap. Germline V gene lookup returns CDR1 SQVTM and CDR2 ANQGSEA.